Listed below are T cell receptor beta chains from one sample, sequenced in a study of control samples from healthy donors and cancer patients. Data came from immunoSEQ multiplex PCR; TCRdb stores just in-frame clones and leaves some out. The table records 90,000 to 110,000 clones, 83% of them present only once. What was sequenced was blood. The receptors here all came from a woman aged 50 to 60 in good health. The CDR3 runs from the conserved cysteine through the conserved F or W. A D gene is named only where the DNA matches it firmly. Part of the rows lack a size; the others show once, few, many or a class for expanded clones.

clone size	V gene	D gene	J gene	CDR3 DNA	CDR3 protein
-	TRBV2	TRBD1	TRBJ1-5	TGTGCCAGCAGTGTAGGACAGGCTAGCAATCAGCCCCAGCATTTT	CASSVGQASNQPQHF
-	TRBV12-3/TRBV12-4	-	TRBJ2-7	TGTGCCAGCAGTGGGGGTCCTGGCGAGCAGTACTTC	CASSGGPGEQYF
-	TRBV4-2	TRBD2	TRBJ2-7	TGTGCCAGCAGCCCTGCAGGACTAGCGGGAGAGCAGTACTTC	CASSPAGLAGEQYF
-	TRBV15	-	TRBJ1-1	TGTGCCACCAGCAGAGGGGGGATGAACACTGAAGCTTTCTTT	CATSRGGMNTEAFF
-	TRBV29-1	TRBD1	TRBJ1-1	TGCAGCGTTGCTACAGGGGGCGACACTGAAGCTTTCTTT	CSVATGGDTEAFF
-	TRBV7-2	-	TRBJ2-3	TGTGCCAGCAGCTTATCCGGATCACCCGTTACGCAGTATTTT	CASSLSGSPVTQYF
-	TRBV12-5	-	TRBJ1-2	TGTGCTAGTGGTCGGACTGGGACGGTGACCCCTAACTATGGCTACACCTTC	CASGRTGTVTPNYGYTF
-	TRBV7-9	-	TRBJ1-6	TGTGCCAGCAGCTTAACTGGTTCACCCCTCCACTTT	CASSLTGSPLHF
-	TRBV19	-	TRBJ2-3	TGTGCCAGTAGGACCCCGGGACACCGCACAGATACGCAGTATTTT	CASRTPGHRTDTQYF
once	TRBV27	-	TRBJ2-7	TGTGCCAGCAGTTCGAGCTACGAGCAGTACTTC	CASSSSYEQYF
once	TRBV7-8	-	TRBJ1-1	TGTGCCAGTAAAGCTTACGTTTCGAGGTCTGAAGCTTTCTTT	CASKAYVSRSEAFF
once	TRBV5-1	-	TRBJ1-3	TGCGCCAGCAGCTTGGCCTCAGGGATTACTGGAAACACCATATATTTT	CASSLASGITGNTIYF
-	TRBV21-1	-	TRBJ2-7	TGTGCCAGCAGCAAAGCGGATAGGGACAGGTTCTACGAGCAGTACTTC	CASSKADRDRFYEQYF
-	TRBV24-1	-	TRBJ1-2	TGTGCCACAAGCGAAAGGTTCTTAAACTATGGCTACACCTTC	CATSERFLNYGYTF
-	TRBV19	-	TRBJ1-2	TGTGCCAGTACCTTATCGACAGGCTCGCTAAACTATGGCTACACCTTC	CASTLSTGSLNYGYTF
once	TRBV5-4	TRBD1	TRBJ1-6	TGTGCCAGCAGCTTCGGGACAGGCAATGCACCCCTCCACTTT	CASSFGTGNAPLHF
-	TRBV4-2	-	TRBJ2-6	TGTGCCAGCAGCCAAGTAGGGGAGGCTGGGGCCAACGTCCTGACTTTC	CASSQVGEAGANVLTF
-	TRBV11-2	-	TRBJ2-3	TGTGCCAGCAGCTTAGGGGACTCGGGTACGCAGTATTTT	CASSLGDSGTQYF
-	TRBV11-2	-	TRBJ2-7	TGTGCCAGCAGCCCCAGGGGCAGGAGCTCCTACGAGCAGTACTTC	CASSPRGRSSYEQYF
-	TRBV7-9	-	TRBJ1-3	TGTGCCAGCAGCCCCTCGACAGGATGGAACACCATATATTTT	CASSPSTGWNTIYF
-	TRBV4-3	-	TRBJ1-4	TGCGCCAGCAGCCCGACGGCAAGGTTCTCCTTCGCAACTAATGAAAAACTGTTTTTT	CASSPTARFSFATNEKLFF
few	TRBV19	TRBD1	TRBJ1-5	TGTGCCAGTAGTATAGACTCGACAGGGAACAATCAGCCCCAGCATTTT	CASSIDSTGNNQPQHF
-	TRBV2	TRBD1	TRBJ1-5	TGTGCCAGCAGGGAAAGGGACAGCTATAGCAATCAGCCCCAGCATTTT	CASRERDSYSNQPQHF
-	TRBV6-2/TRBV6-3	-	TRBJ1-2	TGTGCCAGCAGTGTACCGGGACGGACGAACTATGGCTACACCTTC	CASSVPGRTNYGYTF
-	TRBV19	TRBD1	TRBJ2-7	TGTGCCAGTAGTGCTGGACAGGGTTGGGAGCAGTACTTC	CASSAGQGWEQYF
-	TRBV7-2	-	TRBJ1-5	TGTGCCAGCAGCTTAGGTTTCGGTCAGCCCCAGCATTTT	CASSLGFGQPQHF
-	TRBV6-2/TRBV6-3	TRBD1	TRBJ2-7	TGTGCCAGCAGTCCCTTCGGACAGGAGCGGTCCTACGAGCAGTACTTC	CASSPFGQERSYEQYF
once	TRBV6-5	-	TRBJ1-2	TGTGCCAGCAGCAACGGGGCTAACTATGGCTACACCTTC	CASSNGANYGYTF
-	TRBV5-1	TRBD2	TRBJ2-7	TGCGCCAGCAGCCCCTCTAGCGGGAGGGGGTACGAGCAGTACTTC	CASSPSSGRGYEQYF
-	TRBV29-1	-	TRBJ2-5	TGCAGCGTTTCCAGGGGTCGAGAGACCCAGTACTTC	CSVSRGRETQYF
-	TRBV29-1	-	TRBJ2-1	TGCAGCGTTGAAGATGGGCGGGCGGGCAATGAGCAGTTCTTC	CSVEDGRAGNEQFF
-	TRBV24-1	TRBD1	TRBJ1-1	TGTGCCACCAGGACAGGGTTCGGTGAAGCTTTCTTT	CATRTGFGEAFF
-	TRBV4-3	-	TRBJ1-5	TGCGCCAGCAGCCAAGACGGCGGGAAATTACAGCCCCAGCATTTT	CASSQDGGKLQPQHF
-	TRBV15	-	TRBJ1-1	TGTGCCACCAGCAGAGATAGAGCTAACACTGAAGCTTTCTTT	CATSRDRANTEAFF
-	TRBV28	-	TRBJ1-3	TGTGCCAGCAGTTTTCAGAGCCTAGCGTATTTT	CASSFQSLAYF
-	TRBV19	-	TRBJ2-7	TGTGCCAGTAGTATAGACGCCAGGGCTAGCTACGAGCAGTACTTC	CASSIDARASYEQYF
once	TRBV6-1	-	TRBJ2-6	TGTGCCAGCAGTGAACCTGGGGAGGACAGGTTC	CASSEPGEDRF
-	TRBV7-8	TRBD1	TRBJ1-2	TGTGCCAGCAGCTCTTCCGGGACAGCCAACTATGGCTACACCTTC	CASSSSGTANYGYTF
-	TRBV15	-	TRBJ2-3	TGTGCCACCAGCAGCTCAAGCACAGATACGCAGTATTTT	CATSSSSTDTQYF
-	TRBV7-8	TRBD1	TRBJ2-5	TGTGCCAGCAGCCCCGGTGGGACAGGGATAAAGACCCAGTACTTC	CASSPGGTGIKTQYF
-	TRBV4-1	-	TRBJ2-3	TGCGCCAGCAGCCAACCGGGACTCATTAGAGGTACGCAGTATTTT	CASSQPGLIRGTQYF
-	TRBV19	-	TRBJ1-3	TGTGCCACTACCACCCAGGGGATCTCTGGAAACACCATATATTTT	CATTTQGISGNTIYF